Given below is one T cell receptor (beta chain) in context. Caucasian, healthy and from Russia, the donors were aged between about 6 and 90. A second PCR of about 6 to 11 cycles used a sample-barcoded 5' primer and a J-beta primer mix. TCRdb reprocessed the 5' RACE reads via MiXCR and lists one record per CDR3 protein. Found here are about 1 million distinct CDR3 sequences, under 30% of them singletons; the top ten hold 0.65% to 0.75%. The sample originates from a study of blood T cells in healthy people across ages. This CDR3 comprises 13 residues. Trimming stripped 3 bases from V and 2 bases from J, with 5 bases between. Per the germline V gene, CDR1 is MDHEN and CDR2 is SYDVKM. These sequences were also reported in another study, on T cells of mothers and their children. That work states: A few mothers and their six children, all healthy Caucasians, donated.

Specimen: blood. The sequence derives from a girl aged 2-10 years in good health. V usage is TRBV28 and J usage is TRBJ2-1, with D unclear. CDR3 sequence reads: CASSLMAYNEQFF. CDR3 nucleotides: TGTGCCAGCAGTTTGATGGCCTACAATGAGCAGTTCTTC.